This entry lists 32 T cell receptor beta chains sequenced from one sample in a study of spatial heterogeneity in lung cancer. The time point is: sample taken at primary tumor resection. Whole RNA, isolated from tumor, nontumor lung or frozen PBMC, was sequenced without prior sorting. TCRdb processed the 5' RACE reads anew with MiXCR; each CDR3 protein has one entry. In the table there are about 26,000 distinct CDR3 sequences, over 10% of which are singletons. The sequenced sample was PBMCs, obtained at surgery. All receptors come from a female donor with early-stage non-small cell lung cancer.

This clonotype was counted many times. V is TRBV18 and J is TRBJ1-4; 8 positions match TRBD1. The V segment lost 3 bases and the J segment 4 bases; nucleotides outside the gene matches: 7. Germline CDR1 KGHSH, CDR2 LQKENI. This CDR3 contains 16 residues. The CDR3 is CASSPRTGRNNEKLFF. The CDR3 region has the DNA TGTGCCAGCTCACCTCGGACAGGGAGAAATAATGAAAAACTGTTTTTT. The whole variable domain, filled in from reference TRBV18 and TRBJ1-4, reads NAGVMQNPRHLVRRRGQEARLRCSPMKGHSHVYWYRQLPEEGLKFMVYLQKENIIDESGMPKERFSAEFPKEGPSILRIQQVVRGDSAAYFCASSPRTGRNNEKLFFGSGTQLSVL.

This clonotype was seen at least ten times. The chain recombines TRBV9 with TRBJ2-3; maybe TRBD1 (6 bases). Germline V gene lookup returns CDR1 SGDLS and CDR2 YYNGEE. V was pared by 6 bases and J by 6 bases, with 11 bases between. The CDR3 extends over 12 amino acids. Here the CDR3 DNA reads TGTGCCAGCAACAGGGTTGTCGATACGCAGTATTTT. It codes for CASNRVVDTQYF.

This clonotype was recorded many times. The chain links TRBV21-1 to TRBJ1-2; no check of the table's D call, TRBD1, against the DNA was made. TRBV21-1 is a pseudogene locus. The CDR3 covers 18 residues. The CDR3 sequence: CASSKEGVDRPLNYGYTF. The CDR3 DNA reads TGTGCCAGCAGCAAAGAGGGGGTGGACAGGCCGCTAAACTATGGCTACACCTTC.

This clonotype has a handful of counts. The V call is TRBV11-3, the J call TRBJ2-1, with 9 nucleotides matching TRBD1. J was trimmed by 9 bases and V by 5 bases; bases with no gene match: 11. The CDR3 totals 15 residues. Germline CDR1 is SGHNT and CDR2 is YENEEA. CDR3 sequence: CASSNRDRVRGEQFF. In DNA form, the CDR3 reads TGTGCCAGCAGCAATCGGGACAGGGTGAGAGGTGAGCAGTTCTTC.

The chain is built from TRBV7-2 and TRBJ2-7; 9 nucleotides agree with TRBD2. The CDR3 loop spans 20 amino acids. The junction had 15 bases not matched to a gene; V was cut back by 0 bases and J by 0 bases. CDR1 and CDR2 (germline): SGHTA, FQGNSA. CDR3: CASSLAPTSGFNTRSYEQYF. In DNA, the CDR3 is TGTGCCAGCAGCTTAGCACCGACTAGCGGCTTTAATACCCGCTCCTACGAGCAGTACTTC.

This clonotype was counted many times. This chain uses TRBV6-2 or TRBV6-3 with TRBJ1-6; no definite D call. Trimming took 6 bases from V and 9 from J, leaving 12 bases between them. Germline CDR1 is MNHEY and CDR2 is SVGEGT. The CDR3 contains 13 residues. The CDR3 coding sequence is TGTGCCAGCAGCGGGTCTTCGGTTTCACCCCTCCACTTT. It is translated as CASSGSSVSPLHF.

CDR3 in DNA: TGTGCCATCAGTGGATCGGGACAGGGTTCCAATGAGCAGTTCTTC. Translation: CAISGSGQGSNEQFF. The V gene is TRBV10-3, the J gene TRBJ2-1, with 9 bases fitting TRBD1. The CDR3 length is 15 residues. Looked up from germline, CDR1 is ENHRY and CDR2 is SYGVKD. The trim removed 4 bases at V and 6 bases at J, leaving 7 bases unmatched.

A few counts support this clonotype. The chain recombines TRBV29-1 with TRBJ2-1; 7 nucleotides agree with TRBD2. The V gene's germline CDR1 is SQVTM and CDR2 ANQGSEA. This CDR3 comprises 14 residues. The ends lost 7 bases at V and 9 bases at J; junction bases unmatched: 15. CDR3 coding DNA: TGCAGCGGCGGGCGGAGCGGGAAAGACGGTGAGCAGTTCTTC. This codes for CSGGRSGKDGEQFF.

Ten or more counts support this clonotype. The chain is built from TRBV5-4 and TRBJ2-5; D is possibly TRBD2 (6 bases). This CDR3 spans 13 amino acids. The V gene's germline CDR1 is SGHNT and CDR2 YYREEE (reference sequence). Trimming left V 4 bases short and J 2 bases short, with 9 bases between. The DNA for the CDR3 is TGTGCCAGCAGCCCGGGACTTCAAGAGACCCAGTACTTC. Translating it yields CASSPGLQETQYF.

This clonotype was seen at least ten times. The rearrangement uses TRBV7-2 and TRBJ2-1, with 7 bases aligning to TRBD2. The CDR3 runs to 14 residues. The trim removed 6 bases at V and 5 bases at J, leaving 7 bases unmatched. The germline V gene encodes CDR1 SGHTA and CDR2 FQGNSA. The CDR3 spells CASSRGGSDNEQFF. The CDR3 nucleotides read TGTGCCAGCAGTCGCGGGGGTTCTGACAATGAGCAGTTCTTC.

This clonotype was found many times. The chain is built from TRBV18 and TRBJ2-3, with 7 bases lining up with TRBD1. Germline assignment: CDR1 KGHSH and CDR2 LQKENI. CDR3 size: 13 residues. The ends lost 3 bases at V and 6 bases at J; junction bases unmatched: 3. In nucleotides, the CDR3 is TGTGCCAGCTCACCCCCAGGGGGTGATACGCAGTATTTT. It translates to CASSPPGGDTQYF.

This clonotype was observed many times. J is TRBJ1-1 and V is TRBV27, with 9 bases lining up with TRBD1. This CDR3 spans 13 amino acids. CDR1 and CDR2 from the germline V gene are MNHEY and SMNVEV (reference sequence). V gave up 8 bases and J gave up 3 bases; unmatched junction bases: 4. The CDR3 reads CASRTGVDTEAFF. The CDR3 DNA reads TGTGCCAGCCGGACAGGGGTTGACACTGAAGCTTTCTTT.

This clonotype showed up many times. V usage is TRBV7-8 and J usage is TRBJ2-1, with 9 bases identical to TRBD2. With 1 base clipped from V and 10 bases from J, the junction kept 8 bases outside the gene matches. The CDR3 loop spans 15 amino acids. Germline CDR1 is SGHVS and CDR2 is FQNEAQ. The CDR3 DNA follows: TGTGCCAGCAGCTTAGAATCTCCAGCGGGAGGAGAGCAGTTCTTC. Its translation is CASSLESPAGGEQFF.

This clonotype showed up many times. This chain connects TRBV19 to TRBJ1-2; D possibly corresponds to TRBD1 (5 bases). Per the germline V gene, CDR1 is LNHDA and CDR2 is SQIVND (reference sequence). The CDR3 length is 15 residues. V was shortened by 10 bases and J by 0 bases, with 18 bases between the two germline ends. The CDR3 reads CATEGPWGANYGYTF. CDR3 sequence (DNA): TGTGCCACCGAGGGACCTTGGGGAGCTAACTATGGCTACACCTTC.

V gene TRBV12-3 or TRBV12-4 combines with J gene TRBJ2-5; TRBD1 matches 7 bases. The CDR3 runs 13 residues. The junction had 3 bases not matched to a gene; V was cut back by 6 bases and J by 2 bases. In nucleotides, the CDR3 is TGTGCCAGCAGGGTGGGACAGCAAGAGACCCAGTACTTC. It translates to CASRVGQQETQYF.

The gene calls are TRBV29-1 and TRBJ2-5; 7 bases are a match to TRBD2. CDR3 length equals 14 residues. CDR1 and CDR2 (germline): SQVTM, ANQGSEA. V trimming: 3 bases; J trimming: 7 bases; junction bases outside the gene matches: 11. CDR3 sequence (DNA): TGCAGCGTTGAGTCTGGACTAGGTTCGTTGACCCAGTACTTC. Translated, it gives CSVESGLGSLTQYF.

This clonotype appeared many times. The chain couples TRBV18 to TRBJ2-3; no clear D gene. Germline V gene sequence: CDR1 KGHSH, CDR2 LQKENI. CDR3 length equals 15 residues. V was trimmed by 1 base and J by 1 base, leaving 9 bases between them. The CDR3 reads CASSPQESGTDTQYF. In nucleotides, the CDR3 is TGTGCCAGCTCACCACAGGAGTCCGGCACAGATACGCAGTATTTT.

This clonotype has ten or more counts. The rearrangement links TRBV15 to TRBJ1-1; 7 nucleotides align to TRBD1. Germline values: CDR1 LNHNV, CDR2 YYDKDF (reference sequence). V lost 2 bases to trimming and J lost 4 bases; unmatched junction nucleotides: 7. The CDR3 extends over 15 amino acids. The CDR3 is CATSRSTGPGTEAFF. The CDR3 bases are TGTGCCACCAGCAGATCGACAGGGCCGGGCACTGAAGCTTTCTTT. The variable domain in full, completed from reference TRBV15 and TRBJ1-1, reads DAMVIQNPRYQVTQFGKPVTLSCSQTLNHNVMYWYQQKSSQAPKLLFHYYDKDFNNEADTPDNFQSRRPNTSFCFLDIRSPGLGDTAMYLCATSRSTGPGTEAFFGQGTRLTVV.

The J gene is TRBJ2-1, the V gene TRBV19, with 7 bases identical to TRBD1. Germline CDR1 reads LNHDA; CDR2 reads SQIVND (reference sequence). V shed 3 bases, J shed 2 bases, and the junction held 1 base outside the gene matches. The CDR3 consists of 14 residues. The CDR3 loop reads CASSITGAYNEQFF. The CDR3 region has the DNA TGTGCCAGTAGTATTACAGGGGCCTACAATGAGCAGTTCTTC. Supplemented by reference TRBV19 and TRBJ2-1, the full variable domain reads DGGITQSPKYLFRKEGQNVTLSCEQNLNHDAMYWYRQDPGQGLRLIYYSQIVNDFQKGDIAEGYSVSREKKESFPLTVTSAQKNPTAFYLCASSITGAYNEQFFGPGTRLTVL.

At least ten counts were recorded for this clonotype. The chain carries TRBV28 and TRBJ2-7, with D maybe TRBD2 (6 bases). Germline V gene data show CDR1 as MDHEN and CDR2 as SYDVKM. Deletions cut 8 bases from V and 0 bases from J, with 11 bases between. This CDR3 contains 13 residues. The CDR3 sequence: CASGGGFSYEQYV. CDR3 DNA: TGTGCCAGCGGTGGAGGGTTCTCCTACGAGCAGTACGTC.

The rearrangement links TRBV7-9 to TRBJ2-5, with D unresolved. Germline values: CDR1 SEHNR, CDR2 FQNEAQ (reference sequence). There are 14 residues in the CDR3. V lost 5 bases, J lost 5 bases, and 15 bases lay in between. CDR3 nucleotide sequence: TGTGCCAGCAGCACCTCGGGCCCCACGGAGACCCAGTACTTC. This encodes CASSTSGPTETQYF.

This clonotype was picked up many times. This chain uses TRBV20-1 with TRBJ2-7, with 10 positions matching TRBD2. The germline CDR1 and CDR2 sequences are DFQATT and SNEGSKA (reference sequence). V was pared by 4 bases and J by 4 bases, with 10 bases of the junction left unmatched. The CDR3 spans 15 residues. CDR3 nucleotide sequence: TGCAGTGCTAACAGCGGGAGGGCCTTTTTGTACGAGCAGTACTTC. Translated, it gives CSANSGRAFLYEQYF.

In this sample, this clonotype turned up many times. The chain links TRBV6-6 to TRBJ1-5; 8 positions match TRBD1. From germline, CDR1 is MNHNY and CDR2 SVGAGI (reference sequence). The CDR3 extends over 14 amino acids. V lost 5 bases and J lost 5; bases outside the gene matches: 5. The CDR3 region has the DNA TGTGCCAGCAGTGACGGGACAGGTTATCAGCCCCAGCATTTT. This codes for CASSDGTGYQPQHF.

This clonotype was detected ten times or more. The chain uses TRBV27 and TRBJ2-7; D uncertain. The CDR3 has 14 amino acids. CDR1 is MNHEY and CDR2 is SMNVEV in the germline V gene (reference sequence). V dropped 5 bases and J dropped 4 bases, with 15 bases sitting between them. DNA of the CDR3: TGTGCCAGCAGTCAAAAAGTTTCTAGTTACGAGCAGTACGTC. Its translation is CASSQKVSSYEQYV.

This clonotype was found many times. The CDR3 loop reads CASRWTENTEAFF. The CDR3 DNA reads as TGTGCCAGCAGGTGGACAGAAAACACTGAAGCTTTCTTT. This chain joins TRBV12-3 or TRBV12-4 and TRBJ1-1; a possible D gene is TRBD1 (6 bases). The CDR3 is made up of 13 amino acids. The V gene lost 6 bases and the J gene lost 2 bases, with 10 bases spanning the gap.

This clonotype came up a few times. DNA for the CDR3: TGCAGCGTGACAGGCCAGGGAGTTTACAATGAGCAGTTCTTC. Its translation is CSVTGQGVYNEQFF. J is TRBJ2-1 and V is TRBV29-1; D possibly corresponds to TRBD1 (6 bases). This CDR3 comprises 14 residues. The V and J ends lost 6 bases and 4 bases respectively, with 16 bases between them. Germline-derived CDR1 and CDR2 are SQVTM and ANQGSEA.

This clonotype was seen more than once but under ten times. The chain is built from TRBV28 and TRBJ2-7; D perhaps matches TRBD2 (6 bases). From germline, CDR1 is MDHEN and CDR2 SYDVKM. This CDR3 region has 13 residues. V was trimmed by 10 bases and J by 2 bases, leaving 15 bases between them. CDR3 bases: TGTGCCACCTCCCTAGCGATCACCTACGAGCAGTACTTC. Translated, it gives CATSLAITYEQYF.

This clonotype was counted between two and nine times. The chain carries TRBV18 and TRBJ1-1; 8 nucleotides agree with TRBD1. Losses at the gene ends were 0 bases for V and 0 bases for J; bases not matched to a gene: 9. Germline lookup yields CDR1 KGHSH and CDR2 LQKENI. CDR3 length: 18 residues. The CDR3 reads CASSPPGSRGRMNTEAFF. CDR3 DNA sequence: TGTGCCAGCTCACCACCCGGAAGCAGGGGGCGGATGAACACTGAAGCTTTCTTT.

This clonotype was observed many times. The chain links TRBV7-2 to TRBJ1-6; TRBD1 is a possible D gene (5 bases). Germline loops: CDR1 SGHTA, CDR2 FQGNSA. This CDR3 region has 15 residues. V was trimmed by 5 bases and J by 10 bases, leaving 18 bases between them. The CDR3 protein is CASSPTGVTGSPLHF. The CDR3 DNA follows: TGTGCCAGCAGCCCCACCGGTGTTACAGGCTCACCCCTCCACTTT.

V and J are TRBV12-3 or TRBV12-4 and TRBJ2-1; 7 nucleotides line up with TRBD2. The CDR3 is made up of 14 amino acids. V lost 7 bases and J lost 4; bases outside the gene matches: 7. The chain's CDR3 is CASTLAGGYNEQFF. Here the CDR3 DNA reads TGTGCCAGCACCCTAGCCGGGGGGTACAATGAGCAGTTCTTC.

This clonotype turned up a few times. This chain uses TRBV2 with TRBJ1-2, with D unresolved. Germline CDR1 SNHLY, CDR2 FYNNEI. The V end lost 2 bases, the J end lost 7 bases, and 11 bases lay between the germline ends. The CDR3 has 13 residues. CDR3 nucleotide sequence: TGTGCCAGCAGTGAAATAAGGGATAGTGGCTACACCTTC. This translates into CASSEIRDSGYTF. Full variable domain (missing parts from reference TRBV2 and TRBJ1-2): EPEVTQTPSHQVTQMGQEVILRCVPISNHLYFYWYRQILGQKVEFLVSFYNNEISEKSEIFDDQFSVERPDGSNFTLKIRSTKLEDSAMYFCASSEIRDSGYTFGSGTRLTVV.

This clonotype appeared many times. This sequence joins TRBV9 and TRBJ2-1, with 12 positions matching TRBD2. The V gene end was trimmed by 4 bases and the J gene end by 7 bases; junction bases not matched to a gene: 6. There are 15 residues in the CDR3. CDR1 and CDR2 from the germline V gene are SGDLS and YYNGEE. This CDR3 reads CASSLTSGRTNEQFF. The CDR3 nucleotides are TGTGCCAGCAGCCTAACTAGCGGGAGGACAAATGAGCAGTTCTTC. Drawing the rest from reference TRBV9 and TRBJ2-1, the complete variable domain is DSGVTQTPKHLITATGQRVTLRCSPRSGDLSVYWYQQSLDQGLQFLIQYYNGEERAKGNILERFSAQQFPDLHSELNLSSLELGDSALYFCASSLTSGRTNEQFFGPGTRLTVL.